This T cell receptor beta chain was profiled in a study of blood T cell repertoires in COVID-19. Whole-study context: There were acute and convalescent COVID-19 samples, and they came from the United States, Italy and Spain.

The CDR3 runs 14 residues. CDR1 is SGHRS and CDR2 is YFSETQ in the germline V gene. V was pared by 2 bases and J by 7 bases, with 13 bases between. Individuals aged about 18 to 100 years were recruited from 24 US areas. Participants were placed into cohorts based on the clinical history they reported. How the authors handled the data: The assay estimated nucleated cells by amplifying reference gene primers. The method was immunoSEQ multiplex PCR; TCRdb's version includes in-frame clones alone and lacks a portion of them. The DNA was the basis for D and trimming; V, J and clone size are from that table. The table lists a few hundred thousand clones, approximately 80% of them singletons. This clone appeared a single time.

This clonotype was sampled from a woman aged 40 to 49 with acute COVID-19. What was sequenced was PBMCs or T cells enriched from blood (not recorded which). V is TRBV5-1 and J is TRBJ2-1; perhaps TRBD1 as D (6 bases). The CDR3 here is CASSFLGARNEQFF. In DNA, the CDR3 is TGCGCCAGCAGCTTTTTGGGGGCGCGGAATGAGCAGTTCTTC.